This record covers a single TCR beta chain. The antigen is undetermined. These data belong to a study of cytomegalovirus exposure and HLA in healthy donors. The PCR ran on 60 Vbeta and 13 Jbeta primers. Original analysis: Later work found 65 million to 90 million unique TCR beta chains, with about 10 million shared. Repertoires were generated with immunoSEQ multiplex PCR, while TCRdb's copy carries only in-frame clones and drops some. The V and J calls and clone size come from that table; D and trimming were worked out from the DNA. The sample gives some 76,000 clones, roughly 80% of which show up once; roughly 2.4% is in the top ten. The study's findings and limits: Analyzed later, most CMV-associated TCR beta chains appeared HLA-restricted. When a later analysis compared HLA-associated TCR beta chains with equally common others, the HLA-associated chains turned out to be more clonally expanded and to have lower generation probabilities.

CDR3 size: 14 residues. V lost 5 bases to trimming and J lost 0 bases, with 8 bases between them. In germline, CDR1 is SGHRS, CDR2 YFSETQ. V and J are TRBV5-1 and TRBJ2-2; no definite D call. This receptor was obtained from a woman between 50 and 59 years old in good health and CMV-seronegative. Sequenced input: PBMCs. The CDR3 nucleotides read TGCGCCAGCAGTACACAGACGAACACCGGGGAGCTGTTTTTT. Translation gives CASSTQTNTGELFF.